These T cell receptor beta chains were read from a single sample in a study of T cell repertoires in cytomegalovirus infection. TCRdb fed the reads into MiXCR, producing one record per CDR3 protein. The sample holds 830,000 or so distinct CDR3 sequences, 30% to 35% seen once. Antigens of these TCRs are unknown. The specimen was cultured CD8+ T cells from PBMCs, collected from culture after CMV antigen stimulation. All receptors come from a human donor in good health (CMV status not recorded). Some clones in this sample may be carry-over from other donors' samples. Both conserved end residues are part of each CDR3. A D gene is named only where the DNA matches it firmly. The size field is filled for only some rows; it gives once, few, many or a size class.

V: TRBV2; J: TRBJ2-1; size: NA; D: TRBD2; DNA: TGTGCCAGCAGTGGGACTAGCGGGGGTCTTAATGAGCAGTTCTTC; CDR3: CASSGTSGGLNEQFF
V: TRBV12-3/TRBV12-4; J: TRBJ1-1; size: many; D: NA; DNA: TGTGCCAGCACTCTAACAGGCCTTGAAGCTTTCTTT; CDR3: CASTLTGLEAFF
V: TRBV6-6; J: TRBJ2-2; size: NA; D: TRBD2; DNA: TGTGCCAGCACCCTGATAGCGGGTGGGGCCGGGGAGCTGTTTTTT; CDR3: CASTLIAGGAGELFF
V: TRBV7-6; J: TRBJ2-1; size: NA; D: TRBD2; DNA: TGTGCCAGCAGTTTAATTAGCGGGGGAATTTACGGTGAGCAGTTCTTC; CDR3: CASSLISGGIYGEQFF
V: TRBV6-1; J: TRBJ1-1; size: many; D: NA; DNA: TGTGCCAGCAGTGGAGTAGAAGGGGCCGGAAGAGGGACTGAAGCTTTCTTT; CDR3: CASSGVEGAGRGTEAFF
V: TRBV23-1; J: TRBJ2-3; size: NA; D: NA; DNA: TGCGCCAGCAGTCAAGGGGACTCAACATATTCTCACCATACGCAGTATTTT; CDR3: CASSQGDSTYSHHTQYF
V: TRBV10-2; J: TRBJ2-7; size: NA; D: TRBD2; DNA: TGCGCCAGCACCGTCGGACTAGGTTACGAGCAGTACTTC; CDR3: CASTVGLGYEQYF
V: TRBV7-9; J: TRBJ1-4; size: NA; D: TRBD1; DNA: TGTGCCAGCGACTCAGAGACAGGGGGTGAAAAACTGTTTTTT; CDR3: CASDSETGGEKLFF
V: TRBV7-6; J: TRBJ2-7; size: few; D: NA; DNA: TGTGCCAGCAGCCCTACAGCGCCTCTAAGCTACGAGCAGTACTTC; CDR3: CASSPTAPLSYEQYF
V: TRBV7-2; J: TRBJ2-3; size: NA; D: TRBD2; DNA: TGTGCCAGTTTCGCGCGGGGGTATAGCACAGATACGCAGTATTTT; CDR3: CASFARGYSTDTQYF
V: TRBV12-3/TRBV12-4; J: TRBJ2-7; size: few; D: TRBD1; DNA: TGTGCCAGCAGTTTGGGGCCTGGACAGGGGCGCGAGCAGTACTTC; CDR3: CASSLGPGQGREQYF
V: TRBV12-3/TRBV12-4; J: TRBJ2-2; size: few; D: TRBD1; DNA: TGTGCCAGCAGCCCAAGGACAGGGTTCGGGGAGCTGTTTTTT; CDR3: CASSPRTGFGELFF
V: TRBV12-3/TRBV12-4; J: TRBJ2-2; size: many; D: TRBD1; DNA: TGTGCCAGCACCAGGACAGGGGCCGACACCGGGGAGCTGTTTTTT; CDR3: CASTRTGADTGELFF
V: TRBV27; J: TRBJ2-1; size: NA; D: TRBD1; DNA: TGTGCCAGCAGCTTGGACAGGACGAATGAGCAGTTCTTC; CDR3: CASSLDRTNEQFF
V: TRBV9; J: TRBJ2-5; size: NA; D: NA; DNA: TGTGCCAGCAGCGCAAGCCTAGGGGACCCGTACCAAGAGACCCAGTACTTC; CDR3: CASSASLGDPYQETQYF
V: TRBV2; J: TRBJ2-3; size: NA; D: NA; DNA: TGTGCCAGCAGTGCCCCAACGGACACAGATACGCAGTATTTT; CDR3: CASSAPTDTDTQYF
V: TRBV11-2; J: TRBJ1-4; size: NA; D: NA; DNA: TGTGCCAGCAGCTTAGAGCCCCTGGCCGATGAAAAACTGTTTTTT; CDR3: CASSLEPLADEKLFF
V: TRBV28; J: TRBJ1-2; size: NA; D: NA; DNA: TGTGCCAGCACCGGCGAGGGCGAGTATGGCTACACCTTC; CDR3: CASTGEGEYGYTF
V: TRBV11-3; J: TRBJ2-1; size: few; D: NA; DNA: TGTGCCAGCAGCTGGGGGCAGGGGTTTACCTACAATGAGCAGTTCTTC; CDR3: CASSWGQGFTYNEQFF
V: TRBV27; J: TRBJ2-7; size: few; D: NA; DNA: TGTGCCAGCAGGCACAGCGTTGGTGAGTACGAGCAGTACTTC; CDR3: CASRHSVGEYEQYF
V: TRBV6-5; J: TRBJ2-2; size: few; D: TRBD1; DNA: TGTGCCAGCACCGCCGGGACAGCGAACACCGGGGAGCTGTTTTTT; CDR3: CASTAGTANTGELFF
V: TRBV14; J: TRBJ1-2; size: NA; D: TRBD1; DNA: TGTGCCAGCAGCCAGATAACAGGGGTTTCTGGCTACACCTTC; CDR3: CASSQITGVSGYTF
V: TRBV6-1; J: TRBJ1-2; size: NA; D: NA; DNA: TGTGCCAGCAGTGACCGACACGGATTCAGTGGCTACACCTTC; CDR3: CASSDRHGFSGYTF
V: TRBV2; J: TRBJ2-5; size: NA; D: TRBD1; DNA: TGTGTCGGCAGGGACAGGGGGCAAGAGACCCAGTACTTC; CDR3: CVGRDRGQETQYF
V: TRBV12-3/TRBV12-4; J: TRBJ2-3; size: few; D: NA; DNA: TGTGCCAGCAGCATGTATCGGGCAGATACGCAGTATTTT; CDR3: CASSMYRADTQYF
V: TRBV6-6; J: TRBJ2-1; size: NA; D: NA; DNA: TGTGCCAGCAGCCTGACAGTTTTATCGACAAACAATGAGCAGTTCTTC; CDR3: CASSLTVLSTNNEQFF
V: TRBV4-1; J: TRBJ2-1; size: NA; D: TRBD1; DNA: TGCGCCAGCAGCCAAGGGACAGGGGCGGTCAATGAGCAGTTCTTC; CDR3: CASSQGTGAVNEQFF
V: TRBV4-1; J: TRBJ2-3; size: NA; D: TRBD2; DNA: TGCGTCAGCAGCCAAGTCACTAGCGGGGGGGCTACATTCGGGACAGATACGCAGTATTTT; CDR3: CVSSQVTSGGATFGTDTQYF
V: TRBV2; J: TRBJ2-1; size: NA; D: NA; DNA: TGTGCCAGCAGTAACGGGGGATACAATGAGCAGTTCTTC; CDR3: CASSNGGYNEQFF
V: TRBV12-3/TRBV12-4; J: TRBJ2-3; size: NA; D: TRBD2; DNA: TGTGCCAGCAGTTTTAGGCTAGCGGGAACAGATACGCAGTATTTT; CDR3: CASSFRLAGTDTQYF
V: TRBV28; J: TRBJ1-5; size: few; D: NA; DNA: TGTGCCAGCAGTTTCCGGGACGATAGCAATCAGCCCCAGCATTTT; CDR3: CASSFRDDSNQPQHF
V: TRBV7-3; J: TRBJ2-5; size: NA; D: TRBD1; DNA: TGTGCCAGCAGCCGGCACGGGACAGCAGGAGAGACCCAGTACTTC; CDR3: CASSRHGTAGETQYF
V: TRBV5-1; J: TRBJ1-2; size: few; D: NA; DNA: TGCGCCAGCAGCTTGGAACGAGGACCGAACTATGGCTACACCTTC; CDR3: CASSLERGPNYGYTF
V: TRBV7-9; J: TRBJ1-6; size: few; D: NA; DNA: TGTGCCAGCAGCTTAGTATCCGTTTCAGGCAATAATTCACCCCTCCACTTT; CDR3: CASSLVSVSGNNSPLHF
V: TRBV6-2/TRBV6-3; J: TRBJ1-5; size: few; D: NA; DNA: TGTGCCAGCGGGCCGTCCGGGCAGCCCCAGCATTTT; CDR3: CASGPSGQPQHF
V: TRBV12-3/TRBV12-4; J: TRBJ1-4; size: many; D: NA; DNA: TGTGCCAGCAGTTTTTTGACGCCAGCAACTAATGAAAAACTGTTTTTT; CDR3: CASSFLTPATNEKLFF
V: TRBV5-6; J: TRBJ2-7; size: NA; D: NA; DNA: TGTGCCAGCAGCCCTAAGGGAGTCTACGAGCAGTACTTC; CDR3: CASSPKGVYEQYF
V: TRBV5-6; J: TRBJ1-6; size: NA; D: NA; DNA: TGTGCCAGCAGCTACCGGGACATACGAGGTTCACCCCTCCACTTT; CDR3: CASSYRDIRGSPLHF
V: TRBV7-6; J: TRBJ1-2; size: many; D: NA; DNA: TGTGCCAGCAGCCTCGAACAGGACTATGGCTACACCTTC; CDR3: CASSLEQDYGYTF
V: TRBV11-1; J: TRBJ1-1; size: NA; D: TRBD1; DNA: TGTGCCAGCAGCACCCTAGGGACAGGGCAGGCTTTCTTT; CDR3: CASSTLGTGQAFF
V: TRBV19; J: TRBJ1-2; size: NA; D: NA; DNA: TGTGCCAGTACCCTGGACGGCTTATATGGCTACACCTTC; CDR3: CASTLDGLYGYTF
V: TRBV7-2; J: TRBJ2-1; size: many; D: TRBD2; DNA: TGTGCCAGCAGCTTATCGCTAGCGGGGGGGGATGAGCAGTTCTTC; CDR3: CASSLSLAGGDEQFF
V: TRBV6-2/TRBV6-3; J: TRBJ1-6; size: few; D: TRBD1; DNA: TGTGCCAGCAGTTACACTCGGACAGGGAATACACCCCTCCACTTT; CDR3: CASSYTRTGNTPLHF
V: TRBV7-2; J: TRBJ1-4; size: many; D: NA; DNA: TGTGCCAGCAGCTTAAACCTCCCGGTAGCAACTAATGAAAAACTGTTTTTT; CDR3: CASSLNLPVATNEKLFF
V: TRBV7-9; J: TRBJ2-1; size: NA; D: NA; DNA: TGTGCCAGCAGCTTAGGGGTCGGAACCTACAATGAGCAGTTCTTC; CDR3: CASSLGVGTYNEQFF
V: TRBV4-1; J: TRBJ1-5; size: NA; D: NA; DNA: TGCGCCAGCAGCCAAGATAGGCAGGGCAATCAGCCCCAGCATTTT; CDR3: CASSQDRQGNQPQHF